This TCR beta chain was sequenced during a study of shared clonotypes between healthy human individuals. The junction had 11 bases not matched to a gene; V was cut back by 5 bases and J by 8 bases. Per the germline V gene, CDR1 is MNHEY and CDR2 is SVGAGI. The CDR3 has 14 amino acids. Assay: immunoSEQ multiplex PCR; the TCRdb copy retains only in-frame clones and omits some. Of hundreds of thousands of clones detected, 85% to 95% appear once; the ten largest clones hold approximately 0.12%. Positively selected for CCR7, the CD45RO-negative cells used as naive CD8 cells excluded terminally differentiated effector memory CD45RA+ cells.

This TCR was sampled from a woman aged 25 to 39 in good health. Sequenced material: naive CD8+ T cells sorted from blood. The rearrangement uses TRBV6-5 and TRBJ1-1, with 7 bases that match TRBD1. Here the CDR3 reads CASSPLRQGPEAFF. The CDR3 region has the DNA TGTGCCAGCAGTCCCCTCAGACAGGGTCCCGAAGCTTTCTTT.